This TCR beta chain was recorded in a study of blood T cell repertoires in COVID-19. The CDR3 spans 15 residues. Trimming pared 6 bases from V and 2 bases from J, leaving 14 bases between. Germline loops: CDR1 MNHEY, CDR2 SVGAGI. Generated by immunoSEQ multiplex PCR, the TCRdb table keeps only in-frame clones and is missing some. The sample lists approximately 220,000 clones, about nine tenths occurring once. The clonotype originates from a man between 45 and 60 years old with acute or convalescent COVID-19. Sequenced material: peripheral blood. This rearrangement joins TRBV6-5 to TRBJ1-3, with a possible D match to TRBD1 (5 bases). The CDR3 DNA is TGTGCCAGCAGCCCCCAGGGCAGCACTGGAAACACCATATATTTT. Its translation is CASSPQGSTGNTIYF.